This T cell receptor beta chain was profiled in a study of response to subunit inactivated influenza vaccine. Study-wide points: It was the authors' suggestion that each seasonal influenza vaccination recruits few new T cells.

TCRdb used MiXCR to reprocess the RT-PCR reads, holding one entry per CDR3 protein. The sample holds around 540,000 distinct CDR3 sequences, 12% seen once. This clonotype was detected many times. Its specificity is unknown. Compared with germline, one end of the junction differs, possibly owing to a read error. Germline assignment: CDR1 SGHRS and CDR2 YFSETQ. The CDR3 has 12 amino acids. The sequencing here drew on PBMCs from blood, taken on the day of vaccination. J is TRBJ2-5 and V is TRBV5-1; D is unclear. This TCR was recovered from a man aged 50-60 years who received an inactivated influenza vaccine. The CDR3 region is CASSLDGETQYF. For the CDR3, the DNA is TGTGCCAGCAGCTTAGATGGGGAGACCCAGTACTTC. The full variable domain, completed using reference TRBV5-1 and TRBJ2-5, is KAGVTQTPRYLIKTRGQQVTLSCSPISGHRSVSWYQQTPGQGLQFLFEYFSETQRNKGNFPGRFSGRQFSNSRSEMNVSTLELGDSALYLCASSLDGETQYFGPGTRLLVL.